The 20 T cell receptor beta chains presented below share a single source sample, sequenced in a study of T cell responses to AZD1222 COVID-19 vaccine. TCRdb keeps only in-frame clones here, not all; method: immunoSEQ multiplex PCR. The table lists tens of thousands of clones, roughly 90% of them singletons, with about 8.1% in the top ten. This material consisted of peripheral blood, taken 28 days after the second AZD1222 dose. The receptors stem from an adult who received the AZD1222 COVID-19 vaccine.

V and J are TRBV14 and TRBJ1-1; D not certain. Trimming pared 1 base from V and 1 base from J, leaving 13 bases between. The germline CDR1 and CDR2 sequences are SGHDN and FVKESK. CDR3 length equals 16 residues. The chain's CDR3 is CASSQGRTGKNTEAFF. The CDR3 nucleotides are TGTGCCAGCAGCCAAGGGAGGACGGGAAAGAACACTGAAGCTTTCTTT.

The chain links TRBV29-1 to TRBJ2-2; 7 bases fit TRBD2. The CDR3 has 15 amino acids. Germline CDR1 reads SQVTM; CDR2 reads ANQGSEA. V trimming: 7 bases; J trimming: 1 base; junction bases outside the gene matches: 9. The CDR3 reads CSAEGGRVNTGELFF. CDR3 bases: TGCAGCGCCGAGGGCGGGAGAGTGAACACCGGGGAGCTGTTTTTT.

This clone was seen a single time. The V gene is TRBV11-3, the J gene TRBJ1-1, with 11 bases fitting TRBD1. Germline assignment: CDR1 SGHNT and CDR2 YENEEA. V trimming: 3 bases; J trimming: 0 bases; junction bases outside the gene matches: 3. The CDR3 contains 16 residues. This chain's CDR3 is CASSFGTGGMNTEAFF. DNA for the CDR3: TGTGCCAGCAGCTTCGGGACAGGGGGTATGAACACTGAAGCTTTCTTT. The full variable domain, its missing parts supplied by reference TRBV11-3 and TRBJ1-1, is EAGVVQSPRYKIIEKKQPVAFWCNPISGHNTLYWYLQNLGQGPELLIRYENEEAVDDSQLPKDRFSAERLKGVDSTLKIQPAELGDSAVYLCASSFGTGGMNTEAFFGQGTRLTVV.

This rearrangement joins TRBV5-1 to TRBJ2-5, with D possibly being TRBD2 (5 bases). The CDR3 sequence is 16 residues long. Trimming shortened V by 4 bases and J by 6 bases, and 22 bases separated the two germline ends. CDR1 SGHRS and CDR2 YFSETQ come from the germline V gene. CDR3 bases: TGCGCCAGCAGCGGCGGGCCTTCTCAGGAAGGGAAGACCCAGTACTTC. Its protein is CASSGGPSQEGKTQYF.

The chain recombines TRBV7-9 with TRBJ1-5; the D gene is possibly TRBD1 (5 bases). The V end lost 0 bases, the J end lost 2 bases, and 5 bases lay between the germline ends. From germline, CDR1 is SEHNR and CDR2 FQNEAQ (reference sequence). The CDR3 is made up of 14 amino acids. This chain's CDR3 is CASSLAGGNQPQHF. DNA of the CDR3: TGTGCCAGCAGCTTAGCGGGGGGCAATCAGCCCCAGCATTTT.

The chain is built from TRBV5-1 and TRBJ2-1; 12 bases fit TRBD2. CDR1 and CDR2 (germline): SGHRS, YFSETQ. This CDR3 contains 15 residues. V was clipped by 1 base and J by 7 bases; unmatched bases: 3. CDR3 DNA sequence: TGCGCCAGCAGCTTGAAGACTAGCGGGAGTAATGAGCAGTTCTTC. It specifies CASSLKTSGSNEQFF.

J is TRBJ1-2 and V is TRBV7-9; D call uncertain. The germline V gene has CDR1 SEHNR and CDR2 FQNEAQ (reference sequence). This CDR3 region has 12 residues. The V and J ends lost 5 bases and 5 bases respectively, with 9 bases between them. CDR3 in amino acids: CASSGGSYGYTF. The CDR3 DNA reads TGTGCCAGCAGCGGCGGAAGTTATGGCTACACCTTC.

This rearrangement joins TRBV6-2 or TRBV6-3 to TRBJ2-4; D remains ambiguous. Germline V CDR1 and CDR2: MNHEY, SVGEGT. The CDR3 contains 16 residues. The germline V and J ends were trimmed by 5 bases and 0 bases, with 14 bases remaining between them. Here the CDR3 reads CASSGTSRGAKNIQYF. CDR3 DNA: TGTGCCAGCAGTGGAACCTCGCGCGGAGCCAAAAACATTCAGTACTTC.

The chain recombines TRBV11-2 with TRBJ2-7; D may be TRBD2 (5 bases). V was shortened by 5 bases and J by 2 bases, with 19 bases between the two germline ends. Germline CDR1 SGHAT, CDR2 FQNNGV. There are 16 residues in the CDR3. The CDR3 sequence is CASSPRRGETPYEQYF. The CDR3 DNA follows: TGTGCCAGCAGCCCAAGACGGGGAGAAACACCCTACGAGCAGTACTTC.

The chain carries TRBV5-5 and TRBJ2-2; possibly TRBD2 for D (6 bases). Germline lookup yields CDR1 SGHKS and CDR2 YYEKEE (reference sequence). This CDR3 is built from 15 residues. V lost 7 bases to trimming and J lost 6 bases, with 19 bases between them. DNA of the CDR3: TGTGCCAGCGTACTAGCTCCCGCGGAGGCCGGGGAGCTGTTTTTT. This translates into CASVLAPAEAGELFF.

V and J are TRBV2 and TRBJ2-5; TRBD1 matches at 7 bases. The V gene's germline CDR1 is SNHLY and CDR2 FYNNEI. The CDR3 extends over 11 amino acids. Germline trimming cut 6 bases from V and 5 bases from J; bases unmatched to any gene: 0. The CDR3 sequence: CASRTGETQYF. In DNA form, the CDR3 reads TGTGCCAGCAGGACAGGGGAGACCCAGTACTTC.

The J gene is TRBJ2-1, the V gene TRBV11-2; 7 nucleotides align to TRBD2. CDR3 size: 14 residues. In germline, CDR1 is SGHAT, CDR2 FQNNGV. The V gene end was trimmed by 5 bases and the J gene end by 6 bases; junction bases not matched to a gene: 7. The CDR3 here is CASSQGAGANEQFF. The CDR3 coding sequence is TGTGCCAGCAGCCAAGGGGCGGGAGCCAATGAGCAGTTCTTC. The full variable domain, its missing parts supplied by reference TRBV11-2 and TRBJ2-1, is EAGVAQSPRYKIIEKRQSVAFWCNPISGHATLYWYQQILGQGPKLLIQFQNNGVVDDSQLPKDRFSAERLKGVDSTLKIQPAKLEDSAVYLCASSQGAGANEQFFGPGTRLTVL.

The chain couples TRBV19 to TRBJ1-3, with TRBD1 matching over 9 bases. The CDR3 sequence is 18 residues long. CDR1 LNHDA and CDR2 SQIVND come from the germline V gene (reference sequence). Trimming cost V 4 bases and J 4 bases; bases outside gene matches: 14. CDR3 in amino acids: CASSKGPGTGNGGNTIYF. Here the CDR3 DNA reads TGTGCCAGTAGTAAAGGTCCCGGGACAGGGAATGGCGGAAACACCATATATTTT.

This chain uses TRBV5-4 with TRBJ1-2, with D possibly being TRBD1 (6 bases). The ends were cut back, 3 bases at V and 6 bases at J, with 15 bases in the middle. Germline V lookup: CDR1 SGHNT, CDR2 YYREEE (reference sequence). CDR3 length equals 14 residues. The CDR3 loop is CASSWGLNANGYTF. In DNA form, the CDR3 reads TGTGCCAGCAGCTGGGGGCTGAATGCGAATGGCTACACCTTC.

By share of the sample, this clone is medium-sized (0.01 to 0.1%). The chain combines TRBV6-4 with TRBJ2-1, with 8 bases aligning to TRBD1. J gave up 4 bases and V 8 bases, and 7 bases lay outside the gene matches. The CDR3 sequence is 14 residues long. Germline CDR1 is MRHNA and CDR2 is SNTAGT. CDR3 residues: CASSGGEGYNEQFF. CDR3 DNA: TGTGCCAGCTCAGGGGGCGAAGGGTACAATGAGCAGTTCTTC.

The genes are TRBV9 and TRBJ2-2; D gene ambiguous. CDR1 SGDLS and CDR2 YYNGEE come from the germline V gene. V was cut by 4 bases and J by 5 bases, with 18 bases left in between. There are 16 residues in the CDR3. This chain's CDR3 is CASSSGDWMATGELFF. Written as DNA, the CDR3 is TGTGCCAGCAGCTCCGGCGACTGGATGGCTACCGGGGAGCTGTTTTTT.

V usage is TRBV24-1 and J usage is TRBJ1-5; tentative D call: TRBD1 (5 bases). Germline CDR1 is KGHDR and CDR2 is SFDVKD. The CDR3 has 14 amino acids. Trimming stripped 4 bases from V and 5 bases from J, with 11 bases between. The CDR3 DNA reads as TGTGCCACCAGTGAAGGGCAGGGATATCAGCCCCAGCATTTT. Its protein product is CATSEGQGYQPQHF.

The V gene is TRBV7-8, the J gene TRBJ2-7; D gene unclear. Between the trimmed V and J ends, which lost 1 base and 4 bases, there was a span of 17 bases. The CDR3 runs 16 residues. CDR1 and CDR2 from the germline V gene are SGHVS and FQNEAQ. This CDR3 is CASSLGLKSDFYEQYF. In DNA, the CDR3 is TGTGCCAGCAGCTTAGGCCTCAAGAGCGACTTTTACGAGCAGTACTTC.

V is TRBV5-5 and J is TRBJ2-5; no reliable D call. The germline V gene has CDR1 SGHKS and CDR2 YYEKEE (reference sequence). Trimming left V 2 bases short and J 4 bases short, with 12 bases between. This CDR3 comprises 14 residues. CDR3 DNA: TGTGCCAGCAGCTTCGTCCGCCTGGGAGAGACCCAGTACTTC. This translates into CASSFVRLGETQYF.

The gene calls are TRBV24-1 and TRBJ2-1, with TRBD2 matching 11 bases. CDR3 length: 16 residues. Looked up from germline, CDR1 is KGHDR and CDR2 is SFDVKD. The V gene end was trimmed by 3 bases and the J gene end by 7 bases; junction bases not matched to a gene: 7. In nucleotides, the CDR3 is TGTGCCACCAGTGATATAGCGGGAGGGCCTAGGAATGAGCAGTTCTTC. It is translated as CATSDIAGGPRNEQFF.